The clone carrying this TCR beta chain was counted a few times. This sample is drawn from a study of T-cell reconstitution after alpha-beta-depleted transplantation in children. The CDR3 covers 15 residues. Germline V gene lookup returns CDR1 SSHAT and CDR2 FNYEAQ (reference sequence). The V segment lost 5 bases and the J segment 3 bases; nucleotides outside the gene matches: 7. Using unique molecular identifiers, the investigators prepared the TCRbeta library. TCRdb recomputed calls from the PCR reads with MiXCR, one row per CDR3 protein. The table has 450,000 to 600,000 distinct CDR3 sequences, about 18% seen once.

The V gene is TRBV7-7, the J gene TRBJ2-3, with 8 bases identical to TRBD1. The sample here was PBMCs from the stem cell graft donor, taken from the stem cell graft. This clonotype was obtained from a human donor who donated a stem cell graft to a child with acute lymphoblastic leukemia. In nucleotides, the CDR3 is TGTGCCAGCAGCACGTCAGGGGGCCGGACAGATACGCAGTATTTT. Translating it yields CASSTSGGRTDTQYF. Filled out from reference TRBV7-7 and TRBJ2-3, the complete variable domain reads GAGVSQSPRYKVTKRGQDVTLRCDPISSHATLYWYQQALGQGPEFLTYFNYEAQPDKSGLPSDRFSAERPEGSISTLTIQRTEQRDSAMYRCASSTSGGRTDTQYFGPGTRLTVL.